This T cell receptor (beta chain) was recovered during a study of blood T cell repertoires in COVID-19. Study-wide context: Sites across the United States, Italy and Spain contributed samples from acute and convalescent COVID-19.

This CDR3 comprises 15 residues. V was pared by 5 bases and J by 0 bases, with 4 bases of the junction left unmatched. Germline V CDR1 and CDR2: WNHNN, SYGVQD (reference sequence). The data were produced by immunoSEQ multiplex PCR, yet TCRdb's version contains in-frame clones alone and is incomplete. The data contain approximately 220,000 clones, around 81% of them singletons. The sequencing sample was made of peripheral blood. This receptor was identified in a woman in her 30s who had recovered from COVID-19. The chain employs TRBV10-1 and TRBJ2-1; TRBD1 agrees at 7 bases. CDR3 coding DNA: TGCGCCAGCAGTCGAGACAGGGACTCCTACAATGAGCAGTTCTTC. It codes for CASSRDRDSYNEQFF.